Shown below are 28 T cell receptor beta chains from a single sample sequenced in a study of cytomegalovirus exposure and HLA in healthy donors. It was with 60 Vbeta and 13 Jbeta primers that the PCR ran. Generated by immunoSEQ multiplex PCR, the TCRdb table keeps only in-frame clones and is missing some. The sample lists 100,000 to 120,000 clones, 76% occurring once. The sample consisted of PBMCs. These TCRs come from a man between 40 and 49 years old in good health and CMV-seropositive.

This clone was picked up a small number of times. This chain links TRBV19 with TRBJ2-1; 10 nucleotides match TRBD2. Trimming at V came to 5 bases and at J to 4 bases, leaving 8 bases not matched to a gene. Germline V gives CDR1 LNHDA, CDR2 SQIVND (reference sequence). CDR3 length: 16 residues. For the CDR3, the DNA is TGTGCCAGTAGTGCAGAAAGCGGGGGGGCATACAATGAGCAGTTCTTC. It is translated as CASSAESGGAYNEQFF.

V is TRBV19 and J is TRBJ2-7; TRBD1 aligns across 7 bases. There are 13 residues in the CDR3. After removal of 1 base from V and 4 bases from J, the junction contained 1 base not matched to a gene. Germline values: CDR1 LNHDA, CDR2 SQIVND (reference sequence). CDR3 amino acids: CASSIGQGYEQYF. In nucleotides, the CDR3 is TGTGCCAGTAGTATAGGACAGGGTTACGAGCAGTACTTC.

The CDR3 sequence: CAWSGDNGRNQPQHF. CDR3 nucleotide sequence: TGTGCCTGGAGTGGGGACAACGGACGCAATCAGCCCCAGCATTTT. The rearrangement joins TRBV30 to TRBJ1-5; weak D call: TRBD1 (6 bases). Germline loops: CDR1 GTSNPN, CDR2 SVGIG (reference sequence). The CDR3 covers 15 residues. V was pared by 1 base and J by 2 bases, with 12 bases between.

Regarding this clone: One junction end does not reproduce the germline sequence, and a read error may be involved. At the DNA level, this CDR3 is encoded by other sequences in the same sample as well. The J gene is TRBJ1-1, the V gene TRBV7-2; D remains unclear. Per germline, CDR1 SGHTA and CDR2 FQGNSA. The CDR3 loop spans 15 amino acids. The CDR3 protein is CASSLGQALNTEAFF. The CDR3 nucleotides read TGTGCCAGCAGCTTAGGGCAGGCGCTCAACACTGAAGCCTTCTTT.

CDR3 nucleotide sequence: TGTGCCAGCAGCCAAGAAATATACTTTGCTAGCGGGGGGTCCAGCTCCTACAATGAGCAGTTCTTC. It translates to CASSQEIYFASGGSSSYNEQFF. The chain couples TRBV14 to TRBJ2-1; TRBD2 matches at 11 bases. Germline V lookup: CDR1 SGHDN, CDR2 FVKESK. Trimming cost V 0 bases and J 0 bases; bases outside gene matches: 16. This CDR3 contains 22 residues.

This clone appeared once. V usage is TRBV9 and J usage is TRBJ2-1, with a tentative D call TRBD1 (5 bases). This CDR3 is 15 amino acids long. With 0 bases removed from V and 4 bases from J, the gap between germline ends came to 11 bases. Germline V CDR1 and CDR2: SGDLS, YYNGEE. The CDR3 DNA reads TGTGCCAGCAGCGTAGATCAGGGCCTTTACAATGAGCAGTTCTTC. Translation gives CASSVDQGLYNEQFF.

The V and J genes are TRBV7-2 and TRBJ1-1; weak D call: TRBD1 (6 bases). Germline V CDR1 and CDR2: SGHTA, FQGNSA. Trimming pared 5 bases from V and 9 bases from J, leaving 10 bases between. This CDR3 is built from 11 residues. Here the CDR3 DNA reads TGTGCCAGCAGCCAACAGGGAAAAGCTTTCTTT. Translating gives CASSQQGKAFF. The full variable domain, completed using reference TRBV7-2 and TRBJ1-1, is GAGVSQSPSNKVTEKGKDVELRCDPISGHTALYWYRQSLGQGLEFLIYFQGNSAPDKSGLPSDRFSAERTGGSVSTLTIQRTQQEDSAVYLCASSQQGKAFFGQGTRLTVV.

The chain recombines TRBV7-8 with TRBJ1-1; D gene ambiguous. Looked up from germline, CDR1 is SGHVS and CDR2 is FQNEAQ. The V and J ends lost 5 bases and 5 bases respectively, with 12 bases between them. The CDR3 length is 13 residues. The CDR3 sequence is CASSPPIETEAFF. The CDR3 DNA is TGTGCCAGCAGCCCGCCCATTGAGACTGAAGCTTTCTTT.

The chain joins TRBV5-8 to TRBJ2-5; possibly TRBD1 for D (6 bases). Per germline, CDR1 SGHTS and CDR2 YDEGEE. V lost 0 bases, J lost 5 bases, and 8 bases lay in between. The CDR3 consists of 13 residues. The CDR3 DNA sequence: TGTGCCAGCAGCTTGGCAGGGGTGGAGACCCAGTACTTC. Amino acids: CASSLAGVETQYF.

The count of this clone is one. The chain joins TRBV7-2 to TRBJ1-5; unclear D gene. The CDR3 contains 16 residues. V was pared by 2 bases and J by 3 bases, with 14 bases between. Per germline, CDR1 SGHTA and CDR2 FQGNSA. DNA of the CDR3: TGTGCCAGCAGCTTAAGTCCGATAGTCAACAATCAGCCCCAGCATTTT. Protein sequence: CASSLSPIVNNQPQHF. The full variable domain, its missing parts supplied by reference TRBV7-2 and TRBJ1-5, is GAGVSQSPSNKVTEKGKDVELRCDPISGHTALYWYRQSLGQGLEFLIYFQGNSAPDKSGLPSDRFSAERTGGSVSTLTIQRTQQEDSAVYLCASSLSPIVNNQPQHFGDGTRLSIL.

For the CDR3, the DNA is TGTGCCACCAGCAGAGGCGGGACAGGGGGTACGAATGAGCAGTTCTTC. This gives the protein CATSRGGTGGTNEQFF. The chain combines TRBV15 with TRBJ2-1; 11 nucleotides match TRBD1. The ends lost 1 base at V and 7 bases at J; junction bases unmatched: 6. From germline, CDR1 is LNHNV and CDR2 YYDKDF (reference sequence). This CDR3 has 16 residues.

The chain combines TRBV4-1 with TRBJ2-1, with 7 bases lining up with TRBD2. CDR3 length: 15 residues. Unmatched junction bases numbered 10, after V lost 6 bases and J lost 5 bases. Per germline, CDR1 MGHRA and CDR2 YSYEKL. The CDR3 DNA reads as TGCGCCAGCAGTTCGGGGAGCGGGAAGGACAATGAGCAGTTCTTC. This gives the protein CASSSGSGKDNEQFF.

V usage is TRBV28 and J usage is TRBJ2-5, with 10 bases that match TRBD2. The CDR3 length is 18 residues. J lost 2 bases, V lost 3 bases, and 12 bases had no gene match. Per germline, CDR1 MDHEN and CDR2 SYDVKM. CDR3 nucleotide sequence: TGTGCCAGCAGTTTTCGGGTTGGGCGGACTAGCGGACAAGAGACCCAGTACTTC. Encoded protein: CASSFRVGRTSGQETQYF.

This clone was seen more than once but under ten times. The V and J genes are TRBV4-3 and TRBJ2-5, with D perhaps matching TRBD1 (6 bases). The CDR3 consists of 13 residues. V lost 4 bases to trimming and J lost 5 bases, with 11 bases between them. Germline V CDR1 and CDR2: LGHNA, YSLEER. CDR3 sequence (DNA): TGCGCCAGCAGCCCACAGGGTTGGGAGACCCAGTACTTC. Protein sequence: CASSPQGWETQYF.

The chain is built from TRBV11-3 and TRBJ2-5; no firm D call. The J call may be wrong; the DNA end is better matched by TRBJ2-7. The CDR3 totals 12 residues. CDR1 SGHNT and CDR2 YENEEA come from the germline V gene. DNA for the CDR3: TGTGCCAGCAGCCCTAACTCCTACGAGCAGTACTTC. It is translated as CASSPNSYEQYF.

This sequence joins TRBV14 and TRBJ1-2; weak D call: TRBD1 (5 bases). The germline CDR1 and CDR2 sequences are SGHDN and FVKESK. Trimming cost V 0 bases and J 6 bases, with 17 bases left between them. CDR3 length equals 16 residues. The CDR3 sequence: CASSQEGAGVSHGYTF. In DNA, the CDR3 is TGTGCCAGCAGCCAAGAAGGGGCTGGGGTTTCCCATGGCTACACCTTC.

The chain has TRBV5-1 and TRBJ2-5; TRBD1 is a possible D gene (6 bases). Trimming took 4 bases from V and 1 from J, leaving 14 bases between them. CDR1 is SGHRS, CDR2 YFSETQ, per germline. The CDR3 length is 15 residues. The CDR3 loop reads CASSPPTGSQETQYF. In nucleotides, the CDR3 is TGCGCCAGCAGCCCCCCGACAGGCAGCCAAGAGACCCAGTACTTC. Full variable domain (outside the CDR3, taken from reference TRBV5-1 and TRBJ2-5): KAGVTQTPRYLIKTRGQQVTLSCSPISGHRSVSWYQQTPGQGLQFLFEYFSETQRNKGNFPGRFSGRQFSNSRSEMNVSTLELGDSALYLCASSPPTGSQETQYFGPGTRLLVL.

This clone was seen only a few times. The genes are TRBV7-9 and TRBJ1-2; 8 bases match TRBD1. Per the germline V gene, CDR1 is SEHNR and CDR2 is FQNEAQ (reference sequence). V was pared by 6 bases and J by 8 bases, with 11 bases of the junction left unmatched. The CDR3 runs to 14 residues. The DNA of the CDR3 is TGTGCCAGCAGAATATCAGGGGGCGCGGAGGGCTACACCTTC. This gives the protein CASRISGGAEGYTF.

This chain joins TRBV2 and TRBJ2-1, with TRBD2 matching over 8 bases. Germline loops: CDR1 SNHLY, CDR2 FYNNEI. The junction had 8 bases not matched to a gene; V was cut back by 6 bases and J by 7 bases. CDR3 length equals 14 residues. CDR3 in DNA: TGTGCCAGCAGACTAGCGGCTTTAAGGAATGAGCAGTTCTTC. Translating gives CASRLAALRNEQFF.

This clone was observed a handful of times. For the CDR3, the DNA is TGTGCCAGCAGCCCAAACGACAGAGGCGGCTACACCTTC. It yields the protein CASSPNDRGGYTF. V gene TRBV11-1 combines with J gene TRBJ1-2, with a tentative D call TRBD1 (5 bases). Trimming pared 5 bases from V and 8 bases from J, leaving 15 bases between. This CDR3 is built from 13 residues. The V gene's germline CDR1 is SGHAT and CDR2 FQDESV (reference sequence).

This clone appeared a single time. The chain links TRBV11-3 to TRBJ1-1; D perhaps matches TRBD1 (5 bases). V gave up 3 bases and J gave up 1 base, with 6 bases separating them. CDR1 is SGHNT and CDR2 is YENEEA in the germline V gene. CDR3 length: 13 amino acids. The CDR3 here is CASSFGGNTEAFF. The DNA for the CDR3 is TGTGCCAGCAGCTTCGGGGGGAACACTGAAGCTTTCTTT.

In this sample, this clone turned up once. The genes are TRBV4-3 and TRBJ2-1, with D uncertain. Trimming pared 3 bases from V and 6 bases from J, leaving 6 bases between. Germline values: CDR1 LGHNA, CDR2 YSLEER. The CDR3 loop spans 12 amino acids. CDR3 residues: CASSQLSNEQFF. In DNA form, the CDR3 reads TGCGCCAGCAGCCAGCTTAGCAATGAGCAGTTCTTC.

The chain links TRBV18 to TRBJ1-2, with 9 bases aligning to TRBD1. The CDR3 runs to 16 residues. Germline CDR1 and CDR2: KGHSH and LQKENI. The ends lost 2 bases at V and 4 bases at J; junction bases unmatched: 8. CDR3 bases: TGTGCCAGCTCACCAGTAGGGACAGGGAGGTCCTATGGCTACACCTTC. Translated: CASSPVGTGRSYGYTF.

On this clone itself: The identical CDR3 is also encoded by other nucleotide sequences in the sample. The rearrangement links TRBV28 to TRBJ2-7; 9 bases fit TRBD2. V was clipped by 7 bases and J by 1 base; unmatched bases: 2. The CDR3 has 13 amino acids. CDR1 and CDR2 from the germline V gene are MDHEN and SYDVKM. The CDR3 is CASNSGGSYEQYF. The CDR3 DNA is TGTGCCAGCAACAGCGGGGGGTCCTACGAGCAGTACTTC.

This clone was observed once. The V and J genes are TRBV6-1 and TRBJ1-2; D is unresolved. Trimming shortened V by 4 bases and J by 4 bases, and 13 bases separated the two germline ends. CDR1 and CDR2 (germline): MNHNS, SASEGT. The CDR3 is made up of 14 amino acids. CDR3 DNA: TGTGCCAGCAGTGGTGTGGGAGGAGGCTATGGCTACACCTTC. It specifies CASSGVGGGYGYTF.

The chain uses TRBV4-3 and TRBJ1-1, with unresolved D. Germline values: CDR1 LGHNA, CDR2 YSLEER. The CDR3 is made up of 16 amino acids. Trimming removed 0 bases from V and 4 bases from J, with 15 bases in between. The CDR3 DNA is TGCGCCAGCAGCCAAGATCAAACAGCCGAAGGCACTGAAGCTTTCTTT. Protein product: CASSQDQTAEGTEAFF.

The rearrangement links TRBV11-2 to TRBJ2-7; 10 bases agree with TRBD2. Trimming removed 2 bases from V and 4 bases from J; junction bases left unmatched: 5. CDR1 SGHAT and CDR2 FQNNGV come from the germline V gene. The CDR3 loop spans 15 amino acids. The CDR3: CASSLSSGSTYEQYF. DNA for the CDR3: TGTGCCAGCAGCTTATCTAGCGGGAGTACGTACGAGCAGTACTTC.

V and J are TRBV27 and TRBJ2-7, with 8 bases aligning to TRBD2. V trimming: 5 bases; J trimming: 2 bases; junction bases outside the gene matches: 8. The germline CDR1 and CDR2 sequences are MNHEY and SMNVEV (reference sequence). The CDR3 has 15 amino acids. The CDR3 DNA sequence: TGTGCCAGCAGTACGACGGGACTAGTGGCCTACGAGCAGTACTTC. Its protein is CASSTTGLVAYEQYF.